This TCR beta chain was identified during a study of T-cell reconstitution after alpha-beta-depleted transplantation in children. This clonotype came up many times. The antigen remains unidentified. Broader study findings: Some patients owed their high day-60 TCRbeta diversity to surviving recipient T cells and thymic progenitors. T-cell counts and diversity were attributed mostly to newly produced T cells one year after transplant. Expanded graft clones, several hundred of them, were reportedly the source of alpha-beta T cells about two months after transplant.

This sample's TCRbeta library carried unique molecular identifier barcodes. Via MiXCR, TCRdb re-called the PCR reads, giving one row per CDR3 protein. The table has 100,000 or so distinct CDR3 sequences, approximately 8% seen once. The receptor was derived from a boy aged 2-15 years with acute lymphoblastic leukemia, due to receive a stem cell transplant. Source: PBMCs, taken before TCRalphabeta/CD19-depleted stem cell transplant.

CDR3 nucleotide sequence: TGTGCCAGCAGCCAGAGGCCTCCGGACAGATCGAACACCGGGGAGCTGTTTTTT. It encodes CASSQRPPDRSNTGELFF. The chain couples TRBV27 to TRBJ2-2; possible D gene TRBD1, 6 bases. Per the germline V gene, CDR1 is MNHEY and CDR2 is SMNVEV (reference sequence). The CDR3 sequence is 18 residues long. The ends were cut back, 6 bases at V and 0 bases at J, with 20 bases in the middle.